A single sample gave rise to the 32 T cell receptor beta chains below, sequenced in a study of T cell repertoires in cytomegalovirus infection. Their antigens are not known. Using its own MiXCR run on the reads, TCRdb lists one record per CDR3 protein. The sample contains about 890,000 distinct CDR3 sequences, under 40% of which appear only once. The sequencing here drew on cultured CD8+ T cells from PBMCs, taken from culture after CMV antigen stimulation. The receptors were sampled from a human donor in good health (CMV status not recorded). Some clones in this sample may be carry-over from other donors' samples.

The rearrangement uses TRBV6-2 or TRBV6-3 and TRBJ1-1, with D unclear. Germline V gives CDR1 MNHEY, CDR2 SVGEGT. The ends were cut back, 0 bases at V and 2 bases at J, with 10 bases in the middle. The CDR3 length is 15 residues. The CDR3 nucleotides read TGTGCCAGCAGTTACTCAAGGACGGGTAACACTGAAGCTTTCTTT. Its protein is CASSYSRTGNTEAFF.

Comment on this clonotype: The junction shows a germline mismatch at one end, possibly a read error. The chain employs TRBV7-7 and TRBJ2-1; TRBD1 is a possible D gene (6 bases). This CDR3 contains 15 residues. Germline lookup yields CDR1 SSHAT and CDR2 FNYEAQ (reference sequence). CDR3: CASSLALAGDNEQFF. The CDR3 DNA reads TGTGCTAGCAGCTTAGCGTTGGCAGGGGACAATGAGCAGTTCTTC.

This clonotype was counted only a few times. J is TRBJ2-1 and V is TRBV27; 8 nucleotides agree with TRBD1. The J segment lost 8 bases and the V segment lost 10 bases, leaving 13 bases of the junction unmatched. The CDR3 consists of 14 residues. Germline V gives CDR1 MNHEY, CDR2 SMNVEV (reference sequence). CDR3 loop: CATSQGAGIHEQFF. The CDR3 DNA reads as TGTGCCACCTCTCAGGGGGCCGGTATACATGAGCAGTTCTTC.

The sample holds a few counts of this clonotype. Here the CDR3 reads CSAREGAVAKNIQYF. CDR3 sequence (DNA): TGCAGTGCTAGAGAAGGGGCAGTAGCCAAAAACATTCAGTACTTC. The chain couples TRBV20-1 to TRBJ2-4; a possible D gene is TRBD1 (5 bases). This CDR3 has 15 amino acids. Germline V gives CDR1 DFQATT, CDR2 SNEGSKA (reference sequence). Trimming took off 0 bases at V and 0 bases at J, with 9 bases between the two ends.

The rearrangement joins TRBV5-5 to TRBJ2-1, with TRBD1 identical over 11 bases. Germline CDR1 and CDR2: SGHKS and YYEKEE (reference sequence). V was clipped by 2 bases and J by 8 bases; unmatched bases: 6. The CDR3 runs to 15 residues. CDR3 DNA: TGTGCCAGCAGCTTTCGGGACAGGGGGTTGGATGAGCAGTTCTTC. Translated: CASSFRDRGLDEQFF.

The J gene is TRBJ2-1, the V gene TRBV12-3 or TRBV12-4; D possibly corresponds to TRBD2 (6 bases). Trimming removed 8 bases at V and 5 bases at J, with 13 bases between. This CDR3 is built from 13 residues. The CDR3 DNA follows: TGTGCCAGCCGGGAGATAGGGGACAATGAGCAGTTCTTC. Protein product: CASREIGDNEQFF.

The chain is built from TRBV20-1 and TRBJ2-2; unclear D gene. The germline gives CDR1 DFQATT, CDR2 SNEGSKA (reference sequence). V was trimmed by 5 bases and J by 4 bases, leaving 5 bases between them. The CDR3 sequence is 11 residues long. For the CDR3, the DNA is TGCAGTGCTGAGACCACCGGGGAGCTGTTTTTT. Translating it yields CSAETTGELFF.

CDR3 coding DNA: TGTGCCAGCAGCCAAGATGAGACAGATACGCAGTATTTT. It encodes CASSQDETDTQYF. The V call is TRBV3-1, the J call TRBJ2-3; no reliable D call. V was shortened by 0 bases and J by 3 bases, with 4 bases between the two germline ends. The CDR3 contains 13 residues. CDR1 and CDR2 (germline): LGHDT, YNNKEL (reference sequence).

V usage is TRBV7-3 and J usage is TRBJ1-1; TRBD1 matches 8 bases. This CDR3 region has 18 residues. Trimming removed 3 bases from V and 0 bases from J; junction bases left unmatched: 12. Germline CDR1 and CDR2: SGHTA and FQGTGA. As DNA, the CDR3 is TGTGCCAGCAGCTTCACCGGGACAGGCCTCCTCATGAACACTGAAGCTTTCTTT. As protein: CASSFTGTGLLMNTEAFF. Filled out from reference TRBV7-3 and TRBJ1-1, the complete variable domain reads GAGVSQTPSNKVTEKGKYVELRCDPISGHTALYWYRQSLGQGPEFLIYFQGTGAADDSGLPNDRFFAVRPEGSVSTLKIQRTERGDSAVYLCASSFTGTGLLMNTEAFFGQGTRLTVV.

This clonotype was detected only a few times. This chain links TRBV12-3 or TRBV12-4 with TRBJ2-3; D is perhaps TRBD1 (6 bases). Trimming cost V 5 bases and J 1 base, with 10 bases left between them. The CDR3 totals 14 residues. The CDR3 spells CASSQGHGTDTQYF. CDR3 in DNA: TGTGCCAGCAGTCAGGGACACGGCACAGATACGCAGTATTTT.

This chain joins TRBV20-1 and TRBJ2-3, with TRBD2 matching 9 bases. Germline V gene lookup returns CDR1 DFQATT and CDR2 SNEGSKA (reference sequence). The CDR3 contains 16 residues. Trimming removed 0 bases from V and 4 bases from J; junction bases left unmatched: 8. CDR3 coding DNA: TGCAGTGCTAGAGATCGGGCGCGGGGGGGCCCAGATACGCAGTATTTT. It is translated as CSARDRARGGPDTQYF.

The chain uses TRBV15 and TRBJ2-7; TRBD1 aligns across 11 bases. The germline gives CDR1 LNHNV, CDR2 YYDKDF (reference sequence). Trimming took 5 bases from V and 4 from J; bases not matched to a gene: 10. The length of the CDR3 is 16 residues. CDR3 amino acids: CATSSRPGQGAYEQYF. CDR3 sequence (DNA): TGTGCCACCAGCTCCCGCCCCGGACAGGGGGCTTACGAGCAGTACTTC.

The genes are TRBV6-6 and TRBJ1-6; no reliable D call. Trimming cost V 10 bases and J 0 bases, with 7 bases left between them. Germline V lookup: CDR1 MNHNY, CDR2 SVGAGI (reference sequence). There are 13 residues in the CDR3. CDR3 sequence reads: CATGISYNSPLHF. CDR3 bases: TGTGCCACCGGTATCTCCTATAATTCACCCCTCCACTTT.

This clonotype was recorded at least ten times. This chain uses TRBV12-3 or TRBV12-4 with TRBJ1-1; D is possibly TRBD1 (6 bases). Deletions cut 5 bases from V and 11 bases from J, with 18 bases between. The CDR3 runs to 13 residues. CDR3 nucleotide sequence: TGTGCCAGCAGTCCCTCTGGGGGGCGGAAGGCTTTCTTT. As protein: CASSPSGGRKAFF.

This clonotype has a count of ten or more. The V and J genes are TRBV7-9 and TRBJ1-6, with 8 bases aligning to TRBD1. Per the germline V gene, CDR1 is SEHNR and CDR2 is FQNEAQ (reference sequence). Germline trimming cut 5 bases from V and 6 bases from J; bases unmatched to any gene: 6. CDR3 size: 15 residues. The CDR3 loop reads CASSSRQGTNSPLHF. CDR3 nucleotides: TGTGCCAGCAGCAGCCGACAGGGGACTAATTCACCCCTCCACTTT.

This clonotype was counted at least ten times. The gene calls are TRBV12-5 and TRBJ2-7; TRBD2 matches at 11 bases. Looked up from germline, CDR1 is LGHNT and CDR2 is FRNRAP. The CDR3 sequence is 16 residues long. The J segment lost 6 bases and the V segment lost 0 bases, leaving 7 bases of the junction unmatched. DNA for the CDR3: TGTGCTAGTGGTTTGGTACTATGGCTAGCGGGGGGCGAGCAGTACGTC. This encodes CASGLVLWLAGGEQYV.

In its sample, this clonotype was seen a few times. The chain links TRBV7-9 to TRBJ2-1; 15 nucleotides align to TRBD2. The length of the CDR3 is 16 residues. Germline values: CDR1 SEHNR, CDR2 FQNEAQ (reference sequence). The trim removed 4 bases at V and 8 bases at J, leaving 6 bases unmatched. The CDR3 protein is CASSSGTSGGRDEQFF. The CDR3 region has the DNA TGTGCCAGCAGCTCTGGGACTAGCGGGGGGAGGGATGAGCAGTTCTTC.

CDR3 in amino acids: CASSWTSGRADDGETQYF. The CDR3 DNA follows: TGTGCCAGCAGCTGGACTAGCGGGCGCGCCGACGATGGAGAGACCCAGTACTTC. The chain carries TRBV7-9 and TRBJ2-5; TRBD2 matches at 11 bases. The CDR3 contains 18 residues. CDR1 is SEHNR, CDR2 FQNEAQ, per germline (reference sequence). After removal of 4 bases from V and 4 bases from J, the junction contained 14 bases not matched to a gene. Full variable domain (missing parts from reference TRBV7-9 and TRBJ2-5): DTGVSQNPRHKITKRGQNVTFRCDPISEHNRLYWYRQTLGQGPEFLTYFQNEAQLEKSRLLSDRFSAERPKGSFSTLEIQRTEQGDSAMYLCASSWTSGRADDGETQYFGPGTRLLVL.

A few counts support this clonotype. The chain has TRBV7-9 and TRBJ1-1; 10 positions agree with TRBD1. The trim removed 5 bases at V and 1 base at J, leaving 10 bases unmatched. CDR3 length: 17 amino acids. Germline CDR1 reads SEHNR; CDR2 reads FQNEAQ (reference sequence). CDR3 nucleotides: TGTGCCAGCAGCGGACGGGACAGGGGACGTAGGAACACTGAAGCTTTCTTT. Its translation is CASSGRDRGRRNTEAFF.

A few counts support this clonotype. The genes are TRBV27 and TRBJ2-1; unclear D gene. Per the germline V gene, CDR1 is MNHEY and CDR2 is SMNVEV (reference sequence). The germline V and J ends were trimmed by 4 bases and 2 bases, with 9 bases remaining between them. The CDR3 consists of 14 residues. CDR3 protein: CASSSTGAYNEQFF. The CDR3 DNA follows: TGTGCCAGCAGTTCGACGGGTGCCTACAATGAGCAGTTCTTC.

Concerning this clonotype itself: Given a much more abundant clone one base away, this may be a read error. The chain carries TRBV7-6 and TRBJ1-1, with D maybe TRBD1 (6 bases). The CDR3 is 14 residues long. Trimming removed 5 bases at V and 7 bases at J, with 17 bases between. Germline V gene sequence: CDR1 SGHVS, CDR2 FNYEAQ. CDR3: CASSPNRDGIEAFF. The CDR3, as DNA: TGTGCCAGCAGCCCTAACAGGGACGGCATTGAAGCTTTCTTT.

A few counts support this clonotype. The CDR3 spells CASSEDQGQHGYTF. The CDR3 coding sequence is TGTGCCAGCAGTGAAGATCAGGGGCAGCATGGCTACACCTTC. The chain recombines TRBV2 with TRBJ1-2, with a possible D match to TRBD1 (6 bases). V lost 1 base, J lost 6 bases, and 12 bases lay in between. CDR1 and CDR2 (germline): SNHLY, FYNNEI. The CDR3 is 14 amino acids.

The chain uses TRBV19 and TRBJ2-7, with 8 bases identical to TRBD1. Germline-derived CDR1 and CDR2 are LNHDA and SQIVND (reference sequence). The V gene end was trimmed by 6 bases and the J gene end by 4 bases; junction bases not matched to a gene: 11. This CDR3 contains 15 residues. DNA for the CDR3: TGTGCCAGTAGCGATTTCCCGGACAGGGCGTACGAGCAGTACTTC. Translated: CASSDFPDRAYEQYF.

The sample holds a few counts of this clonotype. J is TRBJ2-3 and V is TRBV11-3, with 10 bases aligning to TRBD1. The CDR3 is made up of 18 amino acids. Germline trimming cut 1 base from V and 6 bases from J; bases unmatched to any gene: 13. Germline V gene sequence: CDR1 SGHNT, CDR2 YENEEA. The CDR3: CASSLGPAGTGDLDTQYF. CDR3 in DNA: TGTGCCAGCAGCTTAGGACCGGCCGGGACAGGGGATTTGGATACGCAGTATTTT.

At least ten counts were recorded for this clonotype. The chain is built from TRBV7-2 and TRBJ2-7, with 9 positions matching TRBD1. The germline V gene has CDR1 SGHTA and CDR2 FQGNSA. The junction had 10 bases not matched to a gene; V was cut back by 4 bases and J by 6 bases. The CDR3 covers 15 residues. DNA for the CDR3: TGTGCCAGCAGCTCCGCGGGACAGGGTCACCGCGAGCAGTACTTC. Translation gives CASSSAGQGHREQYF.

As regards this clonotype: Since the CDR3 does not end with the conserved phenylalanine or tryptophan, this likely comes from a read error. The chain combines TRBV2 with TRBJ2-5; 11 nucleotides agree with TRBD2. After removal of 6 bases from V and 4 bases from J, the junction contained 22 bases not matched to a gene. CDR1 is SNHLY and CDR2 is FYNNEI in the germline V gene. The length of the CDR3 is 20 residues. DNA of the CDR3: TGTGCCAGCAGCCAAGAGGATCCAATCGGACTAGCGGGCCTTGTAGAGACCCAGTACTCC. Translation: CASSQEDPIGLAGLVETQYS.

This chain uses TRBV4-1 with TRBJ1-1; D not certain. Looked up from germline, CDR1 is MGHRA and CDR2 is YSYEKL. The CDR3 length is 14 residues. Deletions cut 8 bases from V and 5 bases from J, with 18 bases between. CDR3 sequence (DNA): TGCGCCAGCGCTCAACCCTGGGTTGGAACTGAAGCTTTCTTT. Translated: CASAQPWVGTEAFF.

V gene TRBV20-1 combines with J gene TRBJ1-5; the match to TRBD1 covers 8 bases. The CDR3 sequence is 14 residues long. Germline V lookup: CDR1 DFQATT, CDR2 SNEGSKA (reference sequence). Trimming took 5 bases from V and 7 from J; bases not matched to a gene: 10. In DNA form, the CDR3 reads TGCAGTGCTCCGACAGGGGCGGTGGGGCAGCCCCAGCATTTT. This sequence encodes CSAPTGAVGQPQHF.

This chain joins TRBV27 and TRBJ2-7, with 7 bases aligning to TRBD2. This CDR3 region has 14 residues. V lost 5 bases and J lost 5; bases outside the gene matches: 9. CDR1 is MNHEY and CDR2 is SMNVEV in the germline V gene (reference sequence). Here the CDR3 reads CASSPGGSINEQYF. The CDR3 DNA follows: TGTGCCAGCAGTCCCGGGGGGTCGATCAACGAGCAGTACTTC.

Note on this clonotype: At one end the junction does not follow the germline gene, possibly because of a read error. This chain joins TRBV2 and TRBJ2-3; no clear D. Looked up from germline, CDR1 is SNHLY and CDR2 is FYNNEI. There are 16 residues in the CDR3. The CDR3 is CVSSEEPGVSADTQYF. The DNA for the CDR3 is TGTGTCAGCAGTGAAGAGCCAGGCGTTAGTGCAGATACGCAGTATTTT.

The CDR3 spells CASSLMGDNAEAFF. The CDR3 region has the DNA TGTGCCAGCAGCTTAATGGGTGACAACGCTGAAGCTTTCTTT. The rearrangement links TRBV11-3 to TRBJ1-1; the D is unclear. V lost 2 bases and J 6 bases, leaving 13 bases between the germline ends. Germline assignment: CDR1 SGHNT and CDR2 YENEEA. The CDR3 consists of 14 residues.

This clonotype has more than one count but fewer than ten. The genes are TRBV7-9 and TRBJ1-5; D gene uncertain. The length of the CDR3 is 14 residues. Per germline, CDR1 SEHNR and CDR2 FQNEAQ (reference sequence). Deletions cut 5 bases from V and 2 bases from J, with 10 bases between. CDR3 coding DNA: TGTGCCAGCAGCGACGGACGCCGCAATCAGCCCCAGCATTTT. Amino acids: CASSDGRRNQPQHF.